The clone carrying this TCR beta chain turned up a few times. The target antigen is unknown. Individual cDNA molecules received unique molecular identifiers. TCRdb fed the 5' RACE reads into MiXCR, producing one record per CDR3 protein. The sample comprises some 100,000 distinct CDR3 sequences, around 15% of which are singletons, and approximately 0.62% rests with the top ten. These data come from a study of early T cells in non-severe SARS-CoV-2 infection. Background on the study: Sequencing targeted bulk RNA from unsorted whole blood, leaving chains unpaired.

Study-level points and caveats: Anti-spike CD8 responses were favored by VDJdb matching, which missed private and CD4 specificities.

In germline, CDR1 is LGHDT, CDR2 YNNKEL (reference sequence). The V end was cut by 0 bases, the J end by 7 bases, with 13 bases between. This CDR3 spans 15 amino acids. The chain recombines TRBV3-1 with TRBJ2-1; D unresolved. The receptor's source is an adult who was a healthcare worker with PCR-confirmed SARS-CoV-2 infection or an uninfected control (not recorded which). Sequenced input: whole blood. CDR3: CASSQDLAAANEQFF. CDR3 nucleotides: TGTGCCAGCAGCCAAGACCTGGCAGCAGCTAATGAGCAGTTCTTC.